The 27 T cell receptor beta chains below were found in one sample sequenced in a study of CD8 T cells in ankylosing spondylitis. Study-level findings and limits: Eight highly homologous variants formed a TCR beta motif that appeared characteristic of ankylosing spondylitis blood.

One entry per CDR3 protein results from TCRdb running MiXCR on the 5' RACE reads. The repertoire holds 100,000 or so distinct CDR3 sequences, with about 8.1% as singletons. Antigens for these TCRs are unknown. Sequences were obtained from blood, either unsorted or a sorted T cell fraction (not recorded which). The receptors derive from a male donor with ankylosing spondylitis.

Many counts were recorded for this clonotype. J is TRBJ1-2 and V is TRBV12-3 or TRBV12-4, with 7 bases matching TRBD1. Germline trimming cut 6 bases from V and 5 bases from J; bases unmatched to any gene: 6. The CDR3 runs 13 residues. The CDR3 sequence is CASRRDSTYGYTF. As DNA, the CDR3 is TGTGCCAGCAGACGGGACAGCACTTATGGCTACACCTTC.

In its sample, this clonotype was seen many times. V and J are TRBV28 and TRBJ2-1; D uncertain. Trimming shortened V by 6 bases and J by 2 bases, and 14 bases separated the two germline ends. The germline CDR1 and CDR2 sequences are MDHEN and SYDVKM. The CDR3 runs 15 residues. The CDR3 bases are TGTGCCAGCAGCAGAACAGAGACCGCCTACAATGAGCAGTTCTTC. Its translation is CASSRTETAYNEQFF.

This clonotype was detected only a few times. CDR3 bases: TGCAGTGCTAGAGATCTAGCGGGAGCACCCTACGAGCAGTACTTC. It yields the protein CSARDLAGAPYEQYF. J is TRBJ2-7 and V is TRBV20-1; 10 bases are a match to TRBD2. Germline V gene data show CDR1 as DFQATT and CDR2 as SNEGSKA (reference sequence). The CDR3 runs to 15 residues. V shed 0 bases, J shed 2 bases, and the junction held 4 bases outside the gene matches.

The rearrangement uses TRBV18 and TRBJ2-5; TRBD2 matches 11 bases. After removal of 0 bases from V and 3 bases from J, the junction contained 3 bases not matched to a gene. Germline CDR1 KGHSH, CDR2 LQKENI. The CDR3 runs to 16 residues. CDR3 in amino acids: CASSPPTSGKKETQYF. The CDR3 nucleotides are TGTGCCAGCTCACCACCGACTAGCGGGAAAAAAGAGACCCAGTACTTC.

V usage is TRBV6-1 and J usage is TRBJ2-7; D not resolved. V was pared by 3 bases and J by 4 bases, with 7 bases between. Germline V lookup: CDR1 MNHNS, CDR2 SASEGT. The CDR3 spans 12 residues. CDR3 sequence (DNA): TGTGCCAGCAGTGACCCAGGTTACGAGCAGTACGTC. It yields the protein CASSDPGYEQYV.

This clonotype turned up a few times. The chain links TRBV24-1 to TRBJ1-5, with TRBD1 as a possible D gene (5 bases). Per germline, CDR1 KGHDR and CDR2 SFDVKD. This CDR3 spans 13 amino acids. The V end was cut by 9 bases, the J end by 4 bases, with 12 bases between. The CDR3 coding sequence is TGTGCCACCGCTCTAGGGACGAATCAGCCCCAGCATTTT. This gives the protein CATALGTNQPQHF.

This clonotype was observed many times. The rearrangement links TRBV4-1 to TRBJ1-1; D not certain. V lost 9 bases and J 0 bases, leaving 14 bases between the germline ends. The CDR3 covers 14 residues. CDR1 is MGHRA, CDR2 YSYEKL, per germline. The CDR3 loop is CASRERPLNTEAFF. The CDR3 DNA reads as TGCGCCAGTCGAGAGAGGCCCCTGAACACTGAAGCTTTCTTT.

This clonotype showed up many times. CDR3 DNA sequence: TGTGCCAGCAGCCCAGGACATCGTACCCTCTACGAGCAGTACTTC. Translated: CASSPGHRTLYEQYF. The J gene is TRBJ2-7, the V gene TRBV3-1; D may be TRBD1 (5 bases). V was trimmed by 4 bases and J by 3 bases, leaving 16 bases between them. This CDR3 is 15 amino acids long. Per germline, CDR1 LGHDT and CDR2 YNNKEL (reference sequence).

This clonotype was seen ten or more times. The chain has TRBV29-1 and TRBJ1-2; the D is unclear. This CDR3 contains 12 residues. Germline CDR1 SQVTM, CDR2 ANQGSEA. V shed 1 base and J shed 2 bases, with 5 bases lying between them. CDR3 nucleotides: TGCAGCGTTGAAGCACAGAACTATGGCTACACCTTC. It translates to CSVEAQNYGYTF.

This clonotype showed up many times. V gene TRBV27 combines with J gene TRBJ2-2; perhaps TRBD2 as D (5 bases). CDR3 length equals 14 residues. The germline V gene has CDR1 MNHEY and CDR2 SMNVEV (reference sequence). The germline V and J ends were trimmed by 2 bases and 4 bases, with 8 bases remaining between them. Here the CDR3 reads CASSLSRGTGELFF. The CDR3 bases are TGTGCCAGCAGTTTAAGTCGGGGCACCGGGGAGCTGTTTTTT.

This clonotype was seen a handful of times. This sequence may be a read error, since a much larger clone differs from it by one base. The DNA for the CDR3 is TGTGCCAGCAGCCCCGGGATCATTTCTAGGACCGGGGAGCTGTTTTTT. This codes for CASSPGIISRTGELFF. The chain uses TRBV5-6 and TRBJ2-2; tentatively, D is TRBD2 (5 bases). The V end was cut by 4 bases, the J end by 5 bases, with 18 bases between. This CDR3 contains 16 residues. Looked up from germline, CDR1 is SGHDT and CDR2 is YYEEEE.

Concerning this clonotype itself: A clone one base away is much larger, so this may be a read error. A read error is likely, as this CDR3 ends without the conserved phenylalanine or tryptophan. This chain uses TRBV12-3 or TRBV12-4 with TRBJ1-1; D is uncertain. This CDR3 has 10 amino acids. V was cut by 6 bases and J by 9 bases, with 8 bases left in between. The CDR3 nucleotides read TGTGCCAGCAGGGGGTCGCAAGCTTTCCTT. Protein: CASRGSQAFL.

In its sample, this clonotype was seen a few times. The chain joins TRBV10-2 to TRBJ2-1; D ambiguous. This CDR3 contains 14 residues. Per germline, CDR1 WSHSY and CDR2 SAAADI. V lost 2 bases and J lost 5, with 10 bases in between. The CDR3 nucleotides read TGCGCCAGCAGTGAGGCCCCATCCCACAATGAGCAGTTCTTC. This translates into CASSEAPSHNEQFF.

The J gene is TRBJ2-7, the V gene TRBV9; 7 nucleotides line up with TRBD1. The germline V gene has CDR1 SGDLS and CDR2 YYNGEE. The CDR3 runs to 14 residues. V lost 2 bases, J lost 6 bases, and 8 bases stayed unmatched. CDR3 in DNA: TGTGCCAGCAGCGTCGATACAGGGGTAGCCGAGCAGTACTTC. This codes for CASSVDTGVAEQYF.

V gene TRBV14 combines with J gene TRBJ2-7, with D possibly TRBD1 on 6 matching bases. V dropped 4 bases and J dropped 3 bases, with 31 bases sitting between them. The CDR3 is 20 residues long. Germline values: CDR1 SGHDN, CDR2 FVKESK. The chain's CDR3 is CASSPTYQGWLTEPLYEQYF. CDR3 nucleotide sequence: TGTGCCAGCAGCCCAACTTATCAGGGGTGGCTAACGGAGCCCCTCTACGAGCAGTACTTC.

The table lists this clonotype with many counts. The rearrangement joins TRBV13 to TRBJ2-2, with D possibly TRBD2 on 7 matching bases. Germline lookup yields CDR1 PRHDT and CDR2 FYEKMQ (reference sequence). The CDR3 consists of 19 residues. Trimming left V 3 bases short and J 6 bases short, with 26 bases between. The CDR3 here is CASSFPPTGLGRSPGELFF. CDR3 DNA sequence: TGTGCCAGCAGCTTTCCACCGACAGGACTAGGGAGATCGCCCGGGGAGCTGTTTTTT.

A note on this clonotype: A read error may be the cause here, since a much bigger clone is one base away. The CDR3 region is CASQGFHYEQYF. CDR3 in DNA: TGTGCCAGCCAGGGCTTCCACTACGAGCAGTACTTC. The chain joins TRBV7-2 to TRBJ2-7; D is perhaps TRBD1 (5 bases). Deletions cut 8 bases from V and 3 bases from J, with 11 bases between. CDR3 length: 12 amino acids. The V gene's germline CDR1 is SGHTA and CDR2 FQGNSA.

The table lists this clonotype with a few counts. The rearrangement links TRBV3-1 to TRBJ1-1; tentatively, D is TRBD1 (5 bases). The V end was cut by 0 bases, the J end by 3 bases, with 17 bases between. The germline V gene encodes CDR1 LGHDT and CDR2 YNNKEL (reference sequence). The CDR3 length is 17 residues. CDR3 coding DNA: TGTGCCAGCAGCCAAGATCTCCCTTGGGGGTCTGACACTGAAGCTTTCTTT. Translation gives CASSQDLPWGSDTEAFF.

This rearrangement joins TRBV6-5 to TRBJ2-1, with D perhaps matching TRBD2 (5 bases). This CDR3 region has 12 residues. Germline-derived CDR1 and CDR2 are MNHEY and SVGAGI. The ends were cut back, 6 bases at V and 8 bases at J, with 11 bases in the middle. CDR3 residues: CASSSGFDEQFF. The CDR3 bases are TGTGCCAGCAGCAGCGGTTTCGATGAGCAGTTCTTC.

The V and J genes are TRBV27 and TRBJ2-3; 7 bases fit TRBD2. After removal of 5 bases from V and 5 bases from J, the junction contained 13 bases not matched to a gene. The CDR3 loop spans 16 amino acids. Looked up from germline, CDR1 is MNHEY and CDR2 is SMNVEV (reference sequence). Here the CDR3 reads CASSITSALVGDTQYF. In nucleotides, the CDR3 is TGTGCCAGCAGTATTACTAGCGCCTTGGTGGGAGATACGCAGTATTTT.

This clonotype has at least ten counts. The chain has TRBV27 and TRBJ2-1; D not resolved. The length of the CDR3 is 16 residues. The V gene's germline CDR1 is MNHEY and CDR2 SMNVEV (reference sequence). The V gene lost 3 bases and the J gene lost 0 bases, with 12 bases spanning the gap. The CDR3 nucleotides read TGTGCCAGCAGTTTTTCCCTTACGAGCTCCTACAATGAGCAGTTCTTC. Its protein is CASSFSLTSSYNEQFF.

V is TRBV6-1 and J is TRBJ2-3; D is uncertain. The V gene lost 4 bases and the J gene lost 0 bases, with 20 bases spanning the gap. Germline CDR1 and CDR2: MNHNS and SASEGT. This CDR3 is built from 18 residues. The CDR3 sequence is CASSGVTTSLTSTDTQYF. CDR3 sequence (DNA): TGTGCCAGCAGTGGAGTGACAACTTCCCTTACTAGCACAGATACGCAGTATTTT.

The table lists this clonotype with many counts. This rearrangement joins TRBV27 to TRBJ2-1, with 8 bases identical to TRBD2. CDR1 and CDR2 from the germline V gene are MNHEY and SMNVEV (reference sequence). The CDR3 covers 12 residues. V was clipped by 5 bases and J by 7 bases; unmatched bases: 1. CDR3 residues: CASSIAGNEQFF. Here the CDR3 DNA reads TGTGCCAGCAGTATAGCGGGAAATGAGCAGTTCTTC.

This clonotype has at least ten counts. The genes are TRBV20-1 and TRBJ1-2; TRBD1 is a possible D gene (6 bases). The CDR3 is 13 amino acids. From germline, CDR1 is DFQATT and CDR2 SNEGSKA (reference sequence). V shed 5 bases and J shed 8 bases, with 18 bases lying between them. The CDR3, as DNA: TGCAGTGCTGGGCCTAGACAGGCGGAAGGCTACACCTTC. This gives the protein CSAGPRQAEGYTF.

This clonotype was picked up many times. The V call is TRBV4-2, the J call TRBJ2-1, with D tentatively TRBD1 (5 bases). The CDR3 runs 18 residues. CDR1 is LGHNA, CDR2 YNFKEQ, per germline. V was cut by 0 bases and J by 6 bases, with 21 bases left in between. The CDR3 spells CASSQDLTGAGGPNEQFF. CDR3 DNA sequence: TGTGCCAGCAGCCAAGATCTCACAGGAGCAGGTGGGCCCAATGAGCAGTTCTTC.

The chain joins TRBV10-2 to TRBJ2-7; no reliable D call. Germline CDR1 WSHSY, CDR2 SAAADI. This CDR3 spans 13 amino acids. The ends were cut back, 10 bases at V and 7 bases at J, with 20 bases in the middle. For the CDR3, the DNA is TGCGCCACCTCGCTCGGGCCTCCCGGGGAGCAGTACTTC. It translates to CATSLGPPGEQYF.

This clonotype turned up a few times. The chain employs TRBV7-2 and TRBJ2-1; no clear D. V lost 4 bases and J 8 bases, leaving 6 bases between the germline ends. Germline V gene data show CDR1 as SGHTA and CDR2 as FQGNSA. This CDR3 is built from 11 residues. This CDR3 reads CASSSIYEQFF. The CDR3 coding sequence is TGTGCCAGCAGCTCAATCTATGAGCAGTTCTTC.